The clone carrying this TCR beta chain was seen only a few times. This CDR3 is built from 12 residues. The V gene end was trimmed by 10 bases and the J gene end by 4 bases; junction bases not matched to a gene: 7. CDR1 ENHRY and CDR2 SYGVKD come from the germline V gene. The data were taken from a study of blood T cell repertoires in COVID-19. About the study: Specimens from acute and convalescent COVID-19 originated in the United States, Italy and Spain. PBMCs, B-cell-depleted T cells, or T cells were the source of the cDNA or gDNA that made up the material.

Per the study methods: Estimates of nucleated cell counts were drawn from the amplification of reference gene primers. The method was immunoSEQ multiplex PCR; TCRdb's version includes in-frame clones alone and lacks a portion of them. V and J calls and clone size are as listed in that table; D and trimming were resolved from the DNA. This sample yields fewer than 250,000 clones, of which approximately 81% are seen a single time; just under 20% belongs to the top ten. The source material was peripheral blood. The chain joins TRBV10-3 to TRBJ2-7, with TRBD1 identical over 7 bases. The origin of this receptor is a man aged 30 to 39 with active or convalescent COVID-19. Here the CDR3 reads CATEGQQYEQYF. CDR3 coding DNA: TGTGCCACCGAGGGACAGCAGTACGAGCAGTACTTC.